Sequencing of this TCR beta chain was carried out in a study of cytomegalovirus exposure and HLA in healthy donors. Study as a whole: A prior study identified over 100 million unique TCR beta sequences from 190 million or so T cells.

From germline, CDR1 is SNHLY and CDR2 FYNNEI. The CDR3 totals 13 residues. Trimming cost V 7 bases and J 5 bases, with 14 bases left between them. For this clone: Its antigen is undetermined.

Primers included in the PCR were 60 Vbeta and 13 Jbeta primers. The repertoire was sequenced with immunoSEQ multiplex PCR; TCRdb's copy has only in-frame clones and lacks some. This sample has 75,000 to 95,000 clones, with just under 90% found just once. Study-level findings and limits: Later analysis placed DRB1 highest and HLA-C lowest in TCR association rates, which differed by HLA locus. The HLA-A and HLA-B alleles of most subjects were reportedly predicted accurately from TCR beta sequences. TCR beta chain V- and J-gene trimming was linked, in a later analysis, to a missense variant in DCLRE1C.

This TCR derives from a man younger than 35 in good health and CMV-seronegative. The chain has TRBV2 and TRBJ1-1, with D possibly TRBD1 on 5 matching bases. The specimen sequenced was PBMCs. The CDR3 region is CASKQVQITEAFF. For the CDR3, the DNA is TGTGCCAGCAAACAGGTCCAAATTACTGAAGCTTTCTTT.